The sequence of this TCR beta chain was determined in a study of cytomegalovirus exposure and HLA in healthy donors. On this clone: Its antigen is undetermined.

Primers included in the PCR were 60 Vbeta and 13 Jbeta primers. Repertoires were generated with immunoSEQ multiplex PCR, while TCRdb's copy carries only in-frame clones and drops some. The profile covers about 98,000 clones, with under 80% appearing a single time and roughly 8% taken by the ten largest. The CDR3 runs 13 residues. Germline-derived CDR1 and CDR2 are SGHRS and YFSETQ. Losses at the gene ends were 6 bases for V and 5 bases for J; bases not matched to a gene: 6. Study results and limitations: The authors later linked a missense DCLRE1C variant to TCR beta V- and J-gene trimming.

This sequence originates from a human donor in good health. This chain connects TRBV5-1 to TRBJ2-5; 8 nucleotides align to TRBD1. The sequencing sample was made of PBMCs. CDR3 nucleotide sequence: TGCGCCAGCAACAGGGGGTCTCGGGAGACCCAGTACTTC. Its translation is CASNRGSRETQYF.